Shown below are 19 T cell receptor beta chains from a single sample sequenced in a study of T cells after posttransplantation cyclophosphamide. Sequencing used immunoSEQ multiplex PCR; TCRdb keeps in-frame clones, though not all of them. There are approximately 830 clones in the sample; 76% occur only once, and roughly 24% lies in the top ten. Busulfan-fludarabine conditioning, marrow transplant, and cyclophosphamide on days +3 and +4 were administered. The material sequenced was CD4+ T cells sorted from blood, taken after an allogeneic stem cell transplant with post-transplant cyclophosphamide. The receptors shown here come from a female patient younger than 45 who received an allogeneic stem cell transplant from a related donor, was CMV-positive, and had no GVHD. T cells may partly derive from the graft donor.

This clone was detected only a few times. The rearrangement links TRBV5-6 to TRBJ1-2, with 11 bases that match TRBD1. Germline trimming cut 3 bases from V and 4 bases from J; bases unmatched to any gene: 2. The CDR3 loop spans 14 amino acids. Germline CDR1 reads SGHDT; CDR2 reads YYEEEE. The CDR3 DNA reads as TGTGCCAGCAGCTCGGGGACAGGGGGCTATGGCTACACCTTC. Its protein product is CASSSGTGGYGYTF.

This clone was found once. The chain recombines TRBV30 with TRBJ1-1; TRBD1 matches at 7 bases. The V gene's germline CDR1 is GTSNPN and CDR2 SVGIG (reference sequence). There are 13 residues in the CDR3. V trimming: 3 bases; J trimming: 4 bases; junction bases outside the gene matches: 5. DNA of the CDR3: TGTGCCTGGAGGAAGACAGGGCGCACTGAAGCTTTCTTT. Its translation is CAWRKTGRTEAFF.

Points on this clone: The same CDR3 can be traced to other DNA sequences in this sample. The rearrangement joins TRBV30 to TRBJ1-6; D gene unclear. The CDR3 runs 13 residues. Germline V gene sequence: CDR1 GTSNPN, CDR2 SVGIG (reference sequence). V was clipped by 5 bases and J by 2 bases, with 7 bases between them. The CDR3 DNA follows: TGTGCCTGGCGGGATACCTATAATTCACCCCTCCACTTT. It yields the protein CAWRDTYNSPLHF. The full variable domain, its missing parts supplied by reference TRBV30 and TRBJ1-6, is SQTIHQWPATLVQPVGSPLSLECTVEGTSNPNLYWYRQAAGRGLQLLFYSVGIGQISSEVPQNLSASRPQDRQFILSSKKLLLSDSGFYLCAWRDTYNSPLHFGNGTRLTVT.

The chain has TRBV7-9 and TRBJ1-3, with a tentative D call TRBD1 (5 bases). Between the trimmed V and J ends, which lost 5 bases and 7 bases, there was a span of 15 bases. The CDR3 runs 14 residues. Germline CDR1 SEHNR, CDR2 FQNEAQ (reference sequence). CDR3 in DNA: TGTGCCAGCAGCCGACAGTACCTGGAGAACACCATATATTTT. Translated: CASSRQYLENTIYF.

V gene TRBV7-2 combines with J gene TRBJ2-7; weak D call: TRBD2 (6 bases). Germline loops: CDR1 SGHTA, CDR2 FQGNSA. Trimming removed 1 base from V and 2 bases from J, with 9 bases in between. This CDR3 comprises 14 residues. The CDR3 loop is CASSLEEGPYEQYF. CDR3 bases: TGTGCCAGCAGCTTAGAGGAGGGGCCCTACGAGCAGTACTTC.

The genes are TRBV18 and TRBJ2-7, with D maybe TRBD1 (5 bases). The germline V gene has CDR1 KGHSH and CDR2 LQKENI. This CDR3 is built from 13 residues. The V end lost 3 bases, the J end lost 3 bases, and 9 bases lay between the germline ends. The CDR3 reads CASSPEDNYEQYF. CDR3 bases: TGTGCCAGCTCACCTGAGGACAACTACGAGCAGTACTTC.

This chain links TRBV13 with TRBJ1-1; 12 bases fit TRBD1. The ends lost 4 bases at V and 5 bases at J; junction bases unmatched: 11. This CDR3 has 17 residues. CDR1 is PRHDT and CDR2 is FYEKMQ in the germline V gene (reference sequence). CDR3 residues: CASSSVPGQGAATEAFF. CDR3 nucleotides: TGTGCCAGCAGCTCAGTCCCGGGACAGGGGGCGGCTACTGAAGCTTTCTTT.

The chain is built from TRBV18 and TRBJ1-2, with a possible D match to TRBD1 (6 bases). The germline V gene encodes CDR1 KGHSH and CDR2 LQKENI. CDR3 size: 14 residues. The V and J ends lost 1 base and 4 bases respectively, with 10 bases between them. CDR3 residues: CASSPLTGFYGYTF. DNA of the CDR3: TGTGCCAGCTCACCACTCACAGGGTTCTATGGCTACACCTTC.

The V gene is TRBV30, the J gene TRBJ2-2; D may be TRBD2 (6 bases). Germline CDR1 reads GTSNPN; CDR2 reads SVGIG (reference sequence). Trimming left V 2 bases short and J 7 bases short, with 8 bases between. This CDR3 is built from 12 residues. The CDR3, as DNA: TGTGCCTGGAGTTGGGGGGACGGGGAGCTGTTTTTT. Residues: CAWSWGDGELFF.

This clone was observed a few times. This sequence joins TRBV7-6 and TRBJ2-2; 14 bases map to TRBD2. The trim removed 2 bases at V and 2 bases at J, leaving 4 bases unmatched. The germline V gene encodes CDR1 SGHVS and CDR2 FNYEAQ. This CDR3 has 18 amino acids. CDR3 sequence: CASSLRTSGGPNTGELFF. The DNA for the CDR3 is TGTGCCAGCAGCTTAAGGACTAGCGGGGGGCCCAACACCGGGGAGCTGTTTTTT.

Only one count was recorded for this clone. The rearrangement joins TRBV14 to TRBJ2-4, with D unresolved. CDR1 SGHDN and CDR2 FVKESK come from the germline V gene. CDR3 length: 12 amino acids. Trimming took off 0 bases at V and 14 bases at J, with 11 bases between the two ends. In DNA form, the CDR3 reads TGTGCCAGCAGCCAAGAATATACAGAGAAGTACTTC. Amino acid sequence: CASSQEYTEKYF. The whole variable domain, remainder taken from reference TRBV14 and TRBJ2-4, is EAGVTQFPSHSVIEKGQTVTLRCDPISGHDNLYWYRRVMGKEIKFLLHFVKESKQDESGMPNNRFLAERTGGTYSTLKVQPAELEDSGVYFCASSQEYTEKYFGAGTRLSVL.

This clone appeared a single time. The V and J genes are TRBV5-6 and TRBJ2-7; weak D call: TRBD2 (6 bases). The CDR3 covers 15 residues. V shed 4 bases and J shed 2 bases, with 16 bases lying between them. The germline V gene has CDR1 SGHDT and CDR2 YYEEEE. CDR3 in amino acids: CASSLTGDTTYEQYF. CDR3 nucleotides: TGTGCCAGCAGCCTGACGGGAGATACAACCTACGAGCAGTACTTC.

Concerning this clone: A read error may account for a junction end that differs from germline. The same CDR3 is also encoded by other DNA sequences in this sample. The chain links TRBV7-2 to TRBJ1-6; the D gene is possibly TRBD1 (5 bases). The CDR3 is 14 amino acids. Looked up from germline, CDR1 is SGHTA and CDR2 is FQGNSA. In nucleotides, the CDR3 is TGTGCCAGCAGCTTTCAGGGTTGGGATTCCCCCCTCCACTTT. Residues: CASSFQGWDSPLHF.

V gene TRBV5-1 combines with J gene TRBJ1-1; no reliable D call. The germline V gene has CDR1 SGHRS and CDR2 YFSETQ. V shed 0 bases and J shed 3 bases, with 3 bases lying between them. CDR3 length equals 12 residues. The CDR3 is CASSLADTEAFF. Written as DNA, the CDR3 is TGCGCCAGCAGCTTGGCAGACACTGAAGCTTTCTTT.

This rearrangement joins TRBV5-4 to TRBJ2-1, with no clear D. CDR1 is SGHNT, CDR2 YYREEE, per germline (reference sequence). There are 15 residues in the CDR3. Trimming removed 1 base from V and 7 bases from J, with 15 bases in between. CDR3 sequence: CASSLYVQPDNEQFF. Here the CDR3 DNA reads TGTGCCAGCAGCTTGTACGTACAGCCGGATAATGAGCAGTTCTTC.

The chain recombines TRBV5-1 with TRBJ1-3; D is unresolved. Trimming shortened V by 4 bases and J by 8 bases, and 16 bases separated the two germline ends. From germline, CDR1 is SGHRS and CDR2 YFSETQ. This CDR3 has 14 amino acids. The CDR3 loop reads CASSLGSIADTIYF. The CDR3 region has the DNA TGCGCCAGCAGCCTGGGGTCTATCGCGGACACCATATATTTT.

CDR3 protein: CASSMVRYGYTF. Written as DNA, the CDR3 is TGTGCCAGTAGTATGGTGAGATATGGCTACACCTTC. The chain is built from TRBV19 and TRBJ1-2, with D unclear. The CDR3 spans 12 residues. V lost 3 bases and J lost 5, with 7 bases in between. The germline gives CDR1 LNHDA, CDR2 SQIVND (reference sequence).

The rearrangement uses TRBV7-2 and TRBJ2-1; possible D gene TRBD1, 5 bases. V lost 5 bases, J lost 10 bases, and 15 bases lay in between. The CDR3 length is 13 residues. Germline loops: CDR1 SGHTA, CDR2 FQGNSA. This CDR3 is CASSLRFRQEQFF. The CDR3 nucleotides read TGTGCCAGCAGCCTACGATTTCGACAGGAGCAGTTCTTC.

This clone has just a few counts. The V call is TRBV30, the J call TRBJ2-5, with no clear D. Trimming removed 2 bases from V and 1 base from J, with 14 bases in between. Germline loops: CDR1 GTSNPN, CDR2 SVGIG (reference sequence). There are 15 residues in the CDR3. CDR3 sequence (DNA): TGTGCCTGGAGTAGAGCCCGCTCCCGCCAAGAGACCCAGTACTTC. Amino acid sequence: CAWSRARSRQETQYF.